The clone carrying this T cell receptor beta chain was seen ten or more times. What it binds is not known. V was shortened by 3 bases and J by 4 bases, with 19 bases between the two germline ends. This CDR3 has 17 residues. Germline CDR1 and CDR2: MGHRA and YSYEKL. Genomic DNA constituted the template upon which TCR beta VDJ and CDR3 profiling was performed. TCRdb re-called the reads through MiXCR, storing one row per CDR3 protein. The sample yields over 250,000 distinct CDR3 sequences, 56% seen once. The record originates from a study of CD8+CD57+ T cells in acquired aplastic anemia. Study-wide background: The study obtained an average of about 3.2 ug of DNA from sorted CD4+ and CD8+ cells. General study points: Patients and controls turned out to have around 29 CD8+ CDR3 sequences in common.

Patients included in sequencing had previously demonstrated CD8+CD57+ cell expansion by flow cytometry. The cohort consisted entirely of patients having severe acquired aplastic anemia. The sequencing sample was made of sorted CD4+, CD8+, or CD8+CD57+ T cells (not recorded which) from PBMCs. The rearrangement uses TRBV4-1 and TRBJ2-1; D is possibly TRBD2 (6 bases). The TCR comes from a human donor with aplastic anemia. The CDR3: CASSHITAGTSYNEQFF. The CDR3 DNA sequence: TGCGCCAGCAGCCATATTACTGCCGGGACTTCTTACAATGAGCAGTTCTTC.